This is a list of T cell receptor beta chains from one sample in a study of breast tumors, draining lymph nodes, adjacent tissues. Each CDR3 protein is one row after TCRdb ran MiXCR on the multiplex PCR reads. The sample lists 150,000 to 200,000 distinct CDR3 sequences, roughly 30% seen once, with approximately 4.2% in the top ten. Sequenced input: axillary lymph node tissue. The receptors shown here come from a female donor with breast cancer. Some clones in this sample may be carry-over from other donors' samples. Each CDR3 is given with its conserved first and last residue. D genes are given only for firm matches. Some rows have no size entry. The others give once, few or many, or a class for an expanded clone.

TRBD2	many	TRBV7-2	TRBJ2-7	TGTGCCAGCAGCTTAGTAGCGGGGAGCTCCTACGAGCAGTACTTC	CASSLVAGSSYEQYF
.	.	TRBV7-9	TRBJ1-4	TGTGCCAGCAGCTTAGCAACTAATGAAAAACTGTTTTTT	CASSLATNEKLFF
.	many	TRBV7-6	TRBJ1-5	TGTGCCAGCAGCTTAGCCCCGACAGGTAGAGGCAATCAGCCCCAGCATTTT	CASSLAPTGRGNQPQHF
.	few	TRBV7-6	TRBJ1-1	TGTGCCAGCAGCCCTTGGGGGTTTAAGAACACTGAAGCTTTCTTT	CASSPWGFKNTEAFF
.	many	TRBV10-3	TRBJ2-1	TGTGCCATCAGTGCTCCGATGAGCTCCTACAATGAGCAGTTCTTC	CAISAPMSSYNEQFF
.	.	TRBV7-2	TRBJ1-5	TGTGCCAGCAGCCCGGGGGGGGGAGGGCCCCAGCATTTT	CASSPGGGGPQHF
TRBD2	many	TRBV20-1	TRBJ2-3	TGCAGTGCCCACCCAATGGCGGGACTAGCGCGACTCACAGATACGCAGTATTTT	CSAHPMAGLARLTDTQYF
.	.	TRBV5-8	TRBJ1-2	TGTGCCAGCGGTCGTTCGGGGGCCCGGACTGGCTACACCTTC	CASGRSGARTGYTF
.	many	TRBV5-4	TRBJ1-2	TGTGCCAGCAGCTTGGATGGGGCCGCTAACTATGGCTACACCTTC	CASSLDGAANYGYTF
.	many	TRBV7-3	TRBJ2-3	TGTGCCAGCAGCTCAGGACATCCCCCCGATACGCAGTATTTT	CASSSGHPPDTQYF
.	.	TRBV24-1	TRBJ2-2	TGTGCCACCAGTCCCCAGGGCTGTGCGAACACCGGGGAGCTGTTTTTT	CATSPQGCANTGELFF
.	.	TRBV7-9	TRBJ1-3	TGTGCCAGCAGCACGAACGGTTTCGGGGTGAGCGGCTACACCATATATTTT	CASSTNGFGVSGYTIYF
.	.	TRBV19	TRBJ1-4	TGTGCCAGTACCGATGCGAACACCGGGGATGAAAAACTGTTTTTT	CASTDANTGDEKLFF
.	.	TRBV7-5	TRBJ1-2	.	CISVPIHPRTGIYGYTF
.	many	TRBV11-3	TRBJ1-2	TGTGCCAGCAGCTTAGGGGGGGGAACAAACTATGGCTACACCTTC	CASSLGGGTNYGYTF
.	many	TRBV15	TRBJ1-5	TGTGCCACCAGAGCGGGGGAATATAGCAATCAGCCCCAGCATTTT	CATRAGEYSNQPQHF
TRBD2	many	TRBV4-2	TRBJ2-1	TGTGCCAGCAGCCGGGAAGCGGGAGATTCATACAATGAGCAGTTCTTC	CASSREAGDSYNEQFF
TRBD1	.	TRBV2	TRBJ1-4	TGTGCCAGCAGTGAAGGACAGGGGGCGATACGAGCTAATGAAAAACTGTTTTTT	CASSEGQGAIRANEKLFF
.	few	TRBV28	TRBJ1-2	TGTGCCAGCACCTCCCCGGGGGGCGGCTATGGCTACACCTTC	CASTSPGGGYGYTF
.	.	TRBV12-3/TRBV12-4	TRBJ2-5	TGTGCCAGCAGTTACCCCGGGACCCAGTACTTC	CASSYPGTQYF
TRBD1	many	TRBV2	TRBJ2-7	TGTGCCAGCAGTCCGTGGACAGGGGGATTCTACTTC	CASSPWTGGFYF
.	few	TRBV12-5	TRBJ1-1	TGTGCTAGTGCCCTGCAGGGAAACCAGGTGGCTTTCTTT	CASALQGNQVAFF
.	many	TRBV10-3	TRBJ2-7	TGTGCCAGCACTTCGACCGAGGTCGAGTACGAGCAGTACTTC	CASTSTEVEYEQYF
.	many	TRBV20-1	TRBJ2-1	TGCAGTGCAAGACAGGTCAATGAGCAGTTCTTC	CSARQVNEQFF
.	.	TRBV2	TRBJ1-1	TGTGCCAGCATACGTCCGGACATGAACACTGAAGCTTTCTTT	CASIRPDMNTEAFF
.	.	TRBV10-3	TRBJ2-7	TGTGCCATCAGTGAGTCTATAGGGCGCGAGCAGTACTTC	CAISESIGREQYF
TRBD2	few	TRBV11-2	TRBJ2-5	TGTGCCAGCAGCCCCCGACTAGCGGGCCTCCAAAGGACCCAGTACTTC	CASSPRLAGLQRTQYF
.	many	TRBV20-1	TRBJ2-7	TGCAGTGCTAGAGATGAGGGGGAGAATATCTACGAGCAGTACTTC	CSARDEGENIYEQYF
.	once	TRBV12-5	TRBJ2-5	TGTGCTAGTGGTTTCGACCCGTACCAGCCCCAGTACTTC	CASGFDPYQPQYF
TRBD2	.	TRBV20-1	TRBJ2-1	TGCAGTGCTTCCGGGACTAGCGGGAGAAATGAGCAGTTCTTC	CSASGTSGRNEQFF
.	many	TRBV6-5	TRBJ1-2	TGTGCCAGCAGTTACGGGGGGAATCGTAACTATGGCTACACCTTC	CASSYGGNRNYGYTF
TRBD1	many	TRBV2	TRBJ1-4	TGTGCCAGCAGTACTACAGGGGAACATGAAAAACTGTTTTTT	CASSTTGEHEKLFF
.	.	TRBV7-2	TRBJ1-4	TGTGCCAGCAGCTTAGGGGGGCTGTGTAATGAAAAACTGTTTTTT	CASSLGGLCNEKLFF
.	many	TRBV12-3/TRBV12-4	TRBJ1-1	TGTGCCAGCAGTCAGGGAATGAACACTGAAGCTTTCTTT	CASSQGMNTEAFF
.	.	TRBV11-3	TRBJ1-6	TGTGCCAGCAGCTCACCCATTACAGGGCCCAATTCACCCCTCCACTTT	CASSSPITGPNSPLHF
.	.	TRBV19	TRBJ1-1	TGTGCCAGTAGTATTCGGGAAAGGGGAACTGAAGCTTTCTTT	CASSIRERGTEAFF
.	many	TRBV4-1	TRBJ2-7	TGCGCCAGCAGCTACAGGGTGAGCTACGAGCAGTACTTC	CASSYRVSYEQYF
.	.	TRBV7-2	TRBJ2-7	TGTGCCAGCAGCTTAGACAAGCAGGGCTCCTATGACCAGTACTTC	CASSLDKQGSYDQYF
.	many	TRBV24-1	TRBJ2-3	TGTGCCACCAGGAGCGGTACTACGGATACGCAGTATTTT	CATRSGTTDTQYF
.	many	TRBV24-1	TRBJ2-1	TGTGCCACCAGTGATTTCTCCCAGGATGAGCAGTTCTTC	CATSDFSQDEQFF
TRBD2	many	TRBV12-3/TRBV12-4	TRBJ2-3	TGTGCCAGCAGTCCTGGGACTAGCGGGAGGGCCCTGACAGATACGCAGTATTTT	CASSPGTSGRALTDTQYF
TRBD1	many	TRBV6-1	TRBJ2-7	TGTGCCAGCAGTGATCCGGACAGGCTTTCTAACGAGCAGTACTTC	CASSDPDRLSNEQYF
TRBD1	few	TRBV18	TRBJ2-1	TGTGCCAGCTCGGCGTCAGGGGGATCCTCCTACAATGAGCAGTTCTTC	CASSASGGSSYNEQFF
.	many	TRBV20-1	TRBJ1-5	TGCAGTGCTAGAAAATCGGCGAATCAGCCCCAGCATTTT	CSARKSANQPQHF
.	.	TRBV7-8	TRBJ2-2	TGTGCCAGTGGCCACAGGGTCCCCGGGGAGCTGTTTTTT	CASGHRVPGELFF
.	many	TRBV2	TRBJ2-7	TGTGCCAGCAGTGAGTCGGGGAGTTTCGTATACGAGCAGTACTTC	CASSESGSFVYEQYF
.	few	TRBV3-1	TRBJ2-1	TGTGCCAGCAGCCAAGATCAGGGTAGGGAGTTCTTC	CASSQDQGREFF
.	many	TRBV7-8	TRBJ1-6	TGTGCCAGCAGCGCGGGGATTAATTCACCCCTCCACTTT	CASSAGINSPLHF
.	many	TRBV7-2	TRBJ1-5	TGTGCCACCACCTGGTCCGGGGGTACCAATCAGCCCCAGCATTTT	CATTWSGGTNQPQHF
TRBD1	many	TRBV7-9	TRBJ2-7	TGTGCCAGCAGCTCCGGACAGGTGTCCTACGAGCAGTACTTC	CASSSGQVSYEQYF
.	many	TRBV19	TRBJ2-3	TGTGCCAGCAACAACAGGGCAGATACGCAGTATTTT	CASNNRADTQYF
TRBD2	.	TRBV2	TRBJ2-3	TGCGCCAATTCCCTGGGGGGGAACACAGATACGCAGTATTTT	CANSLGGNTDTQYF
TRBD2	many	TRBV4-2	TRBJ2-3	TGTGCCAGCAGCCAAGATAGCGGGGGGGCAGATACGCAGTATTTT	CASSQDSGGADTQYF
.	many	TRBV5-1	TRBJ1-5	TGCGCCAGCAGCTTGGCCCCGGGCTGGAAGCCCCAGCATTTT	CASSLAPGWKPQHF
TRBD1	.	TRBV7-9	TRBJ1-2	TGTGCCAGCAGCCGTTTTGGACAGGGCTGTGGCTACACCTTC	CASSRFGQGCGYTF